This paragraph covers one T cell receptor beta chain sequence. Its antigen is currently unknown. It was with 60 Vbeta and 13 Jbeta primers that the PCR ran. Data came from immunoSEQ multiplex PCR; TCRdb stores just in-frame clones and leaves some out. The sample holds approximately 130,000 clones, about 69% seen once. This specimen comes from a study of cytomegalovirus exposure and HLA in healthy donors. Germline assignment: CDR1 KGHSH and CDR2 LQKENI. The CDR3 runs to 15 residues. The ends lost 3 bases at V and 5 bases at J; junction bases unmatched: 7. Study-level points and caveats: With later analysis, a missense DCLRE1C variant became linked to TCR beta V- and J-gene trimming.

The TCR sequence derives from a man younger than 45 in good health and CMV-seronegative. This chain uses TRBV18 with TRBJ2-1, with 7 nucleotides matching TRBD2. The material sequenced was PBMCs. This CDR3 reads CASSPQAGVNNEQFF. CDR3 coding DNA: TGTGCCAGCTCACCTCAGGCGGGAGTCAACAATGAGCAGTTCTTC.